This record looks at one T cell receptor (beta chain) sequence and its context. Its antigen is not identified. The source of the sample is a study of cytomegalovirus exposure and HLA in healthy donors. Trimming took 9 bases from V and 8 from J; bases not matched to a gene: 14. CDR3 length equals 16 residues. The germline gives CDR1 LNHDA, CDR2 SQIVND (reference sequence). Both 60 Vbeta primers and 13 Jbeta primers went into the PCR. The table came from immunoSEQ multiplex PCR; TCRdb's copy has only in-frame clones and leaves some out. This table has 150,000 to 200,000 clones, around 78% appearing once. Whole-study results and caveats: V- and J-gene trimming of TCR beta was linked (in a later analysis) to a missense DCLRE1C variant.

The chain has TRBV19 and TRBJ2-1, with 12 positions matching TRBD2. The receptor's source is a man between 25 and 39 years old in good health and CMV-seronegative. Sequenced sample: PBMCs. CDR3 coding DNA: TGTGCCAGCTCGGATGCCGGGACTAGCGGGTCCGATGAGCAGTTCTTC. This translates into CASSDAGTSGSDEQFF.